This T cell receptor (beta chain) was captured in a study of CD8+ T cells in alopecia areata. Concerning this clone: Its antigen is as yet unknown.

Cell sorting on a FACSAria was used to separate CD4+ and CD8+ T cells from the PBMCs. General observations from the study: Normal scalp had lower clonality than lesional scalp, with alopecia totalis/universalis lesions showing this most strongly. Sequencing of scalp samples also includes resident alphabeta T cells from normal skin. Possibly as an HLA-related effect, TCR sharing across patients appeared less clear than in mice.

It was cDNA, reverse transcribed from extracted RNA, that served as the sequencing template. Only in-frame clones appear in the TCRdb table, and some are missing; sequencing was by immunoSEQ multiplex PCR. The sample yields around 210,000 clones, more than 55% seen once. The CDR3 extends over 13 amino acids. The V gene's germline CDR1 is SQVTM and CDR2 ANQGSEA. Trimming at V came to 6 bases and at J to 5 bases, leaving 9 bases not matched to a gene. V usage is TRBV29-1 and J usage is TRBJ1-1; 7 bases map to TRBD1. The clonotype comes from a human donor in good health. The sequencing sample was made of CD8+ T cells sorted from blood. CDR3 nucleotide sequence: TGCAGCGTCCAACAGGGGCATGAAACTGAAGCTTTCTTT. Protein product: CSVQQGHETEAFF.